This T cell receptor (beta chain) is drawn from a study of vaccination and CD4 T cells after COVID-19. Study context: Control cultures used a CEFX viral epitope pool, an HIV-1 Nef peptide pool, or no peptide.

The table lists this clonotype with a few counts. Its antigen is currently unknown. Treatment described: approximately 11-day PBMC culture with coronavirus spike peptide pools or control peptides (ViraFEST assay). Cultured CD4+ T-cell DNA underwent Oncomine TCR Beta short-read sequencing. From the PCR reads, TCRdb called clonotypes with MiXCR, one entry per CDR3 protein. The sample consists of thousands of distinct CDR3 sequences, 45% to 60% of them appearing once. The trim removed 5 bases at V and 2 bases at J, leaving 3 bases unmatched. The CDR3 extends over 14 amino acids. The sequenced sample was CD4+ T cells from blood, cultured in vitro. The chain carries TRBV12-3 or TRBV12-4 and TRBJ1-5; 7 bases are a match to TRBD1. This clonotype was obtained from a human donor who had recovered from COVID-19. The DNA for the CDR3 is TGTGCCAGCAGTCTTACAGGGGGCAATCAGCCCCAGCATTTT. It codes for CASSLTGGNQPQHF.